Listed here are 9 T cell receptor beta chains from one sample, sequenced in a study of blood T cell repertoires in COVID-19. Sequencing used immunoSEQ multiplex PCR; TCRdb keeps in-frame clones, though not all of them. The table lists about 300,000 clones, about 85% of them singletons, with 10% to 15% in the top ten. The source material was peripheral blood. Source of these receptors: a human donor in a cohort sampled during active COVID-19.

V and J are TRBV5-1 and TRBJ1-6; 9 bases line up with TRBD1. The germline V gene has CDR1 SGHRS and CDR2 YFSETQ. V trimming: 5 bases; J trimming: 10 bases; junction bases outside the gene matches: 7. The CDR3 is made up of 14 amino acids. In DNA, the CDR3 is TGCGCCAGCAGACAGGGGGCGATACAGTCACCCCTCCACTTT. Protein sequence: CASRQGAIQSPLHF.

CDR3 amino acids: CASSLPKFTGELFF. Here the CDR3 DNA reads TGTGCCAGCAGCCTACCAAAGTTTACCGGGGAGCTGTTTTTT. The rearrangement joins TRBV7-2 to TRBJ2-2; D is ambiguous. The germline CDR1 and CDR2 sequences are SGHTA and FQGNSA. The CDR3 has 14 residues. V was shortened by 5 bases and J by 5 bases, with 12 bases between the two germline ends.

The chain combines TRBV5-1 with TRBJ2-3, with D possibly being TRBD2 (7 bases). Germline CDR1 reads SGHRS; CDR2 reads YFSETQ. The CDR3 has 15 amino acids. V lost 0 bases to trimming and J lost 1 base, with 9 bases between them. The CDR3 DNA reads TGCGCCAGCAGCTTGGCGGGGGGCCGCACAGATACGCAGTATTTT. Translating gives CASSLAGGRTDTQYF. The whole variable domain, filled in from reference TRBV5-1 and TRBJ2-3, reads KAGVTQTPRYLIKTRGQQVTLSCSPISGHRSVSWYQQTPGQGLQFLFEYFSETQRNKGNFPGRFSGRQFSNSRSEMNVSTLELGDSALYLCASSLAGGRTDTQYFGPGTRLTVL.

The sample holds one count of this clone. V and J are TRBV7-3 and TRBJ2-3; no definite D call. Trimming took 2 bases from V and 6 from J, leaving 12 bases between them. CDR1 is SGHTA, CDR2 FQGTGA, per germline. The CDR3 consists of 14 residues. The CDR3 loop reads CASSLLTRSDTQYF. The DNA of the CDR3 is TGTGCCAGCAGCTTACTCACGAGATCGGATACGCAGTATTTT.

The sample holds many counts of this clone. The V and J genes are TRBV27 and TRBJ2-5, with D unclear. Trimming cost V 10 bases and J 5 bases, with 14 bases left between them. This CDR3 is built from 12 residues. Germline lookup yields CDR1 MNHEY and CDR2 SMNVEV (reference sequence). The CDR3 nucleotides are TGTGCCACTAACCGGCTAGGCGAGACCCAGTACTTC. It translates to CATNRLGETQYF.

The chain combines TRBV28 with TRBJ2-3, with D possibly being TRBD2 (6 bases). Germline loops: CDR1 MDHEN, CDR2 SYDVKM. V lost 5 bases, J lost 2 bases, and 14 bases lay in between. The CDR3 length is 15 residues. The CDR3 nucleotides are TGTGCCAGCAGTGCTCCTAGCGCCCTCACAGATACGCAGTATTTT. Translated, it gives CASSAPSALTDTQYF.

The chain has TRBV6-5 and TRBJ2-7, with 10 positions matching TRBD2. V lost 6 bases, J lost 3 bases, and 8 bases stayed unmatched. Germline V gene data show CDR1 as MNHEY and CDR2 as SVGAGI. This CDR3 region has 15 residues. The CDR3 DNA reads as TGTGCCAGCAGCCGAACTAGCGGGGCCGTCTACGAGCAGTACTTC. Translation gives CASSRTSGAVYEQYF.

The CDR3 spells CAISEGVLGNQPQHF. CDR3 bases: TGTGCCATCAGTGAAGGGGTTTTGGGCAATCAGCCCCAGCATTTT. The V call is TRBV10-3, the J call TRBJ1-5; D perhaps matches TRBD1 (5 bases). This CDR3 comprises 15 residues. V lost 3 bases, J lost 2 bases, and 11 bases lay in between. Per germline, CDR1 ENHRY and CDR2 SYGVKD.

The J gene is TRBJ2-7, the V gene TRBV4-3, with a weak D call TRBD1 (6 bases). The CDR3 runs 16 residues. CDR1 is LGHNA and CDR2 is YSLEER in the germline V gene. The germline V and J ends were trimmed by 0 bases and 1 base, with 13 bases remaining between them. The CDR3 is CASSQDFGGLSYEQYF. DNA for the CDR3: TGCGCCAGCAGCCAAGATTTTGGGGGCCTTTCCTACGAGCAGTACTTC.